Sequencing of this TCR beta chain was carried out in a study of graft-versus-host responses after intestinal transplantation. Background on the study: Each patient got anti-thymocyte globulin induction, then tacrolimus and steroids for two to four years.

The CDR3 sequence is 11 residues long. The V gene lost 2 bases and the J gene lost 8 bases, with 7 bases spanning the gap. The germline gives CDR1 DFQATT, CDR2 SNEGSKA (reference sequence). Assay used: immunoSEQ multiplex PCR; TCRdb lists only in-frame clones, some missing. The data show 35,000 to 45,000 clones, roughly 91% seen once. The clonotype originates from a human patient who received an intestinal transplant, so some T cells may come from the graft donor. The material sequenced was PBMCs, taken 267 days after transplant. This sequence joins TRBV20-1 and TRBJ2-1; the D gene is possibly TRBD1 (5 bases). CDR3 nucleotide sequence: TGCAGTGCTAGACAGGGCCATGAGCAGTTCTTC. Its translation: CSARQGHEQFF.